The clone carrying this TCR beta chain was detected once. Its cognate antigen is unknown. The CDR3 spans 15 residues. CDR1 and CDR2 (germline): SGHAT, FQNNGV. The V segment lost 5 bases and the J segment 8 bases; nucleotides outside the gene matches: 13. Treatment in this sample: around 19 received Ad26.COV2.S at low or high dose, single or two shots; five or six received placebo; per-sample allocation not given. Samples were taken on day 63 after the first vaccine or placebo injection. The sample comes from a study of Ad26.COV2.S vaccination and SARS-CoV-2 variants. Overall study findings and caveats: The TCR breadth and depth analyses may have produced an underestimate of total T cell responses. Substantial breadth was reported for post-vaccination spike-specific CD8+ and CD4+ T cells.

Sequencing was performed with immunoSEQ multiplex PCR; in TCRdb, only in-frame clones are kept and a portion is missing. The table has more than 300,000 clones, roughly 90% seen once; the top ten hold roughly 5%. The TCR comes from a person between 18 and 60 years old who received the Ad26.COV2.S COVID-19 vaccine or a placebo. The rearrangement uses TRBV11-2 and TRBJ2-5, with 8 positions matching TRBD2. This specimen consisted of peripheral blood, obtained in a trial of Ad26.COV2.S vaccine versus placebo. In DNA form, the CDR3 reads TGTGCCAGCAGCGCCATACTAGCGGCGGCGTTTACCCAGTACTTC. It is translated as CASSAILAAAFTQYF.